The rows below give T cell receptor beta chains drawn from one sample of a study of beta chain features in type 1 diabetes. Libraries were prepared by immunoSEQ multiplex PCR; TCRdb keeps only in-frame clonotypes and omits some of them. Among fewer than 550,000 clones listed, 11% were seen once. Source material: naive CD4+ T cells from blood. Receptors originate from a woman younger than 30 in good health. Each CDR3 is given with its conserved first and last residue. D genes are given only for firm matches. Size is stated for part of the rows, as once, few or many counts, or as a class when the clone is expanded.

j_gene | abundance | d_gene | v_gene | CDR3aa | CDR3nt
TRBJ1-1 | few | - | TRBV18 | CASSPPGRGGAEAFF | TGTGCCAGCTCACCACCGGGGAGGGGAGGAGCTGAAGCTTTCTTT
TRBJ2-5 | - | - | TRBV5-1 | CASSRWAGETQYF | TGCGCCAGCAGCCGCTGGGCAGGAGAGACCCAGTACTTC
TRBJ2-5 | few | - | TRBV18 | CASSPQRGKQETQYF | TGTGCCAGCTCACCGCAAAGGGGAAAACAAGAGACCCAGTACTTC
TRBJ2-3 | few | TRBD2 | TRBV7-9 | CASSLGLAGLTDTQYF | TGTGCCAGCAGCTTAGGGCTAGCGGGACTCACAGATACGCAGTATTTT
TRBJ1-2 | few | - | TRBV4-2 | CASSQVAGDYGYTF | TGTGCCAGCAGCCAAGTCGCGGGAGACTATGGCTACACCTTC
TRBJ2-1 | - | - | TRBV29-1 | CSAARSYNEQFF | TGCAGCGCAGCAAGGTCCTACAATGAGCAGTTCTTC
TRBJ2-2 | - | - | TRBV7-9 | CASSLEIGELFF | TGTGCCAGCAGCTTAGAAATCGGGGAGCTGTTTTTT
TRBJ1-2 | - | - | TRBV29-1 | CSVRQVDGYTF | TGCAGCGTTAGGCAGGTCGATGGCTACACCTTC
TRBJ2-5 | - | TRBD1 | TRBV5-6 | CASSRGQGRETQYF | TGTGCCAGCAGTAGGGGACAGGGACGAGAGACCCAGTACTTC
TRBJ1-2 | few | TRBD1 | TRBV11-1 | CASSSGTGSYYGYTF | TGTGCCAGCAGCTCTGGGACAGGGTCGTACTATGGCTACACCTTC
TRBJ2-5 | - | TRBD1 | TRBV7-9 | CASSLVGTAQETQYF | TGTGCCAGCAGCTTAGTCGGGACAGCCCAAGAGACCCAGTACTTC
TRBJ1-6 | - | - | TRBV4-2 | CASSHLSGQTRGRNSPLHF | TGTGCCAGCAGCCACCTCTCGGGGCAGACGAGAGGAAGGAATTCACCCCTCCACTTT
TRBJ2-4 | - | - | TRBV28 | CASTLGGAKNIQYF | TGTGCCAGCACCCTCGGGGGAGCCAAAAACATTCAGTACTTC
TRBJ2-4 | - | TRBD1 | TRBV25-1 | CASSEDRVQNIQYF | TGTGCCAGCAGTGAGGACAGGGTTCAAAACATTCAGTACTTC
TRBJ2-3 | few | - | TRBV28 | CASSFGHAGASTDTQYF | TGTGCCAGCAGTTTCGGGCACGCGGGGGCCAGCACAGATACGCAGTATTTT
TRBJ1-2 | few | - | TRBV29-1 | CSVTRDTVNYGYTF | TGCAGCGTGACCCGGGACACAGTTAACTATGGCTACACCTTC
TRBJ2-1 | few | - | TRBV9 | CASSVGSGYNEQFF | TGTGCCAGCAGCGTAGGGTCCGGATACAATGAGCAGTTCTTC
TRBJ2-2 | few | TRBD1 | TRBV7-3 | CAILTRKQGTGELFF | TGTGCCATCCTAACCAGAAAACAGGGGACCGGGGAGCTGTTTTTT
TRBJ2-1 | - | - | TRBV7-6 | CASSLAARGRKLTNEQFF | TGTGCCAGCAGCTTAGCCGCCAGGGGCAGGAAGCTTACCAATGAGCAGTTCTTC
TRBJ1-2 | few | - | TRBV14 | CASSPITDRFYGYTF | TGTGCCAGCAGCCCGATTACAGACAGGTTCTATGGCTACACCTTC
TRBJ1-6 | - | - | TRBV20-1 | CSASRSSPLHF | TGCAGTGCTAGTCGGTCTTCACCCCTCCACTTT
TRBJ2-2 | few | TRBD2 | TRBV30 | CAWRLAGGRVGELFF | TGTGCCTGGAGGCTAGCGGGAGGGCGTGTCGGGGAGCTGTTTTTT
TRBJ2-1 | - | TRBD1 | TRBV25-1 | CASSEGRRWTGSTNEQFF | TGTGCCAGCAGTGAAGGTCGTCGTTGGACAGGGAGCACCAATGAGCAGTTCTTC
TRBJ2-7 | few | - | TRBV10-3 | CAISEAGTVYEQYF | TGTGCCATCAGTGAAGCCGGGACGGTCTACGAGCAGTACTTC
TRBJ2-5 | few | - | TRBV7-2 | CASSLAGLTETQYF | TGTGCCAGCAGCCTTGCGGGGCTGACGGAGACCCAGTACTTC
TRBJ2-3 | few | - | TRBV7-3 | CASRSPRAYAADTQYF | TGTGCCAGCAGGAGCCCCAGGGCGTATGCGGCAGATACGCAGTATTTT